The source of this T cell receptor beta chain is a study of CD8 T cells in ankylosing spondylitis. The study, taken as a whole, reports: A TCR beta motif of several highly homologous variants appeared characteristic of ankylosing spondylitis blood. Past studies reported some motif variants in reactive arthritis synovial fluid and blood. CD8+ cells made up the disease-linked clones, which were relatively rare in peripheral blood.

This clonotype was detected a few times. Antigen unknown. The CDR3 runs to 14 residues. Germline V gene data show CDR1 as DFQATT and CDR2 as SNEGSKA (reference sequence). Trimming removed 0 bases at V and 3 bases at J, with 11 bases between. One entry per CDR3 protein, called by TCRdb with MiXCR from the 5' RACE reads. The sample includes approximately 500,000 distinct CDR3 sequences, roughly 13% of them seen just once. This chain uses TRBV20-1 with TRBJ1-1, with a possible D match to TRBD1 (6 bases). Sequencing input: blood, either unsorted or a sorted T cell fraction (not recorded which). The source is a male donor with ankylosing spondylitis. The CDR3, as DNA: TGCAGTGCTAGAGATCAACAGGGACACACTGAAGCTTTCTTT. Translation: CSARDQQGHTEAFF.